The rows below give T cell receptor beta chains drawn from one sample of a study of T cell responses to AZD1222 COVID-19 vaccine. The repertoire was sequenced with immunoSEQ multiplex PCR; TCRdb's copy has only in-frame clones and lacks some. This table has about 150,000 clones, roughly 90% appearing once. This sample comprised peripheral blood, obtained on day 0 of AZD1222 vaccination. Every receptor here comes from an adult in good health. CDR3s include the opening cysteine and the closing phenylalanine or tryptophan. The D gene is left open where the match is weak. Not every row has a clone size; where given, it reads once, few, many or a size class.

d_call	v_call	clone_size	j_call	cdr3_aa	cdr3_nt
NA	TRBV28	NA	TRBJ1-6	CASSYLDNSPLHF	TGTGCCAGCAGTTATCTTGATAATTCACCCCTCCACTTT
NA	TRBV7-8	once	TRBJ1-1	CASSNGIEGPTEAFF	TGTGCCAGCAGCAACGGGATCGAGGGGCCCACTGAAGCTTTCTTT
TRBD2	TRBV6-4	many	TRBJ2-1	CASSEGSGGGDEQFF	TGTGCCAGCAGTGAGGGCTCGGGGGGGGGCGATGAGCAGTTCTTC
NA	TRBV11-1	NA	TRBJ1-2	CASSFDGAGDYGYTF	TGTGCCAGCAGTTTTGACGGGGCAGGTGACTATGGCTACACCTTC
NA	TRBV7-8	NA	TRBJ1-3	CASSAPGTSGNTIYF	TGTGCCAGCAGCGCCCCCGGGACATCGGGAAACACCATATATTTT
TRBD2	TRBV10-3	NA	TRBJ2-3	CAISESEGGTTDTQYF	TGTGCCATCAGTGAGTCTGAGGGAGGGACCACAGATACGCAGTATTTT
NA	TRBV11-2	NA	TRBJ1-6	CASSSAGQRDNSPLHF	TGTGCCAGCAGCTCAGCCGGACAGAGAGATAATTCACCCCTCCACTTT
NA	TRBV7-6	NA	TRBJ1-6	CASSLAGHSNSPLHF	TGTGCCAGCAGCTTAGCAGGACATAGCAATTCACCCCTCCACTTT
NA	TRBV12-3/TRBV12-4	NA	TRBJ2-3	CASSLRLGTQYF	TGTGCCAGCAGTTTACGTTTGGGTACGCAGTATTTT
TRBD2	TRBV27	once	TRBJ2-3	CATGTSGGAHPDTQYF	TGTGCCACAGGGACTAGCGGGGGGGCCCACCCGGATACGCAGTATTTT
NA	TRBV28	NA	TRBJ1-5	CASSLRNWDQPQHF	TGTGCCAGCAGTTTAAGGAACTGGGACCAGCCCCAGCATTTT
NA	TRBV5-6	NA	TRBJ1-5	CASSLAGDQPQHF	TGTGCCAGCAGCTTGGCAGGGGATCAGCCCCAGCATTTT
TRBD1	TRBV11-2	NA	TRBJ1-5	CASSLGLAEGAKQPQHF	TGTGCCAGCAGCTTAGGTCTTGCGGAGGGGGCGAAGCAGCCCCAGCATTTT
TRBD1	TRBV27	NA	TRBJ2-3	CASSLHRGLGDTQYF	TGTGCCAGCAGTTTACACAGGGGGCTGGGAGATACGCAGTATTTT
NA	TRBV7-9	NA	TRBJ1-1	CASSLSVGNTEAFF	TGTGCCAGCAGCTTAAGTGTAGGGAACACTGAAGCTTTCTTT
NA	TRBV15	once	TRBJ1-3	CATSRASSGNTIYF	TGTGCCACCAGCAGGGCCTCCTCTGGAAACACCATATATTTT
NA	TRBV13	NA	TRBJ1-5	CASSITGKQPQHF	TGTGCCAGCAGCATAACAGGAAAACAGCCCCAGCATTTT
NA	TRBV6-2/TRBV6-3	NA	TRBJ2-7	CASSYSRETGFQGEQYF	TGTGCCAGCAGTTACTCGAGGGAGACCGGCTTCCAAGGAGAGCAGTACTTC
TRBD1	TRBV19	NA	TRBJ2-3	CASSMGQGARTDTQYF	TGTGCCAGTAGTATGGGACAGGGGGCGCGAACAGATACGCAGTATTTT
NA	TRBV4-1	few	TRBJ2-1	CASSQDLAGHSYNEQFF	TGCGCCAGCAGCCAAGATCTGGCGGGCCACTCCTACAATGAGCAGTTCTTC
NA	TRBV4-2	NA	TRBJ1-2	CASSQEWLQDYGYTF	TGTGCCAGCAGCCAAGAGTGGTTGCAGGACTATGGCTACACCTTC
TRBD1	TRBV15	NA	TRBJ2-7	CATSGPGTDSYEQYF	TGTGCCACCAGCGGACCCGGGACAGACTCCTACGAGCAGTACTTC
NA	TRBV28	NA	TRBJ2-5	CASSFTPTGVQETQYF	TGTGCCAGCAGTTTTACCCCTACAGGAGTTCAAGAGACCCAGTACTTC
NA	TRBV19	NA	TRBJ1-1	CASIGFPGNTEAFF	TGTGCCAGTATCGGATTCCCGGGGAACACTGAAGCTTTCTTT
NA	TRBV7-9	NA	TRBJ1-2	CASSVAVGTNYGYTF	TGTGCCAGCAGCGTCGCAGTGGGCACTAACTATGGCTACACCTTC
NA	TRBV5-4	NA	TRBJ1-2	CASSPDGYGYTF	TGTGCCAGCAGCCCGGACGGCTATGGCTACACCTTC
NA	TRBV4-3	NA	TRBJ1-3	CASSQDPLERRVTGNTIYF	TGCGCCAGCAGCCAAGACCCCCTCGAGCGGAGGGTTACCGGAAACACCATATATTTT
TRBD1	TRBV7-8	NA	TRBJ1-5	CASSPSGTGGMGAQHF	TGTGCCAGCAGCCCATCCGGGACAGGTGGCATGGGGGCCCAGCATTTT
TRBD1	TRBV24-1	once	TRBJ2-5	CATSDWDREETQYF	TGTGCCACCAGTGATTGGGACAGGGAAGAGACCCAGTACTTC